These 5 T cell receptor beta chains originate from one sample sequenced in a study of blood T cell repertoires in COVID-19. Using immunoSEQ multiplex PCR, the repertoire was profiled, and TCRdb retains in-frame clones only, with some absent. The repertoire holds some 450,000 clones, with about 90% as singletons. Sample: peripheral blood. All receptors come from a man aged 18 to 29 with COVID-19, enrolled during active disease.

The chain links TRBV28 to TRBJ1-6; D possibly corresponds to TRBD1 (6 bases). V shed 1 base and J shed 6 bases, with 22 bases lying between them. The germline CDR1 and CDR2 sequences are MDHEN and SYDVKM. The CDR3 totals 19 residues. CDR3 coding DNA: TGTGCCAGCAGTTTATCGGGGGGGCGATCCCTCATGCTTAATTCACCCCTCCACTTT. This sequence encodes CASSLSGGRSLMLNSPLHF.

The chain links TRBV15 to TRBJ2-3; TRBD1 matches 8 bases. Germline trimming cut 0 bases from V and 5 bases from J; bases unmatched to any gene: 10. The CDR3 covers 17 residues. Germline CDR1 reads LNHNV; CDR2 reads YYDKDF (reference sequence). This chain's CDR3 is CATSRDRDRGRLDTQYF. The CDR3 DNA is TGTGCCACCAGCAGAGATCGTGACAGGGGTCGTTTAGATACGCAGTATTTT.

This chain joins TRBV7-9 and TRBJ2-3; 9 positions match TRBD2. The CDR3 contains 15 residues. The germline V gene encodes CDR1 SEHNR and CDR2 FQNEAQ (reference sequence). V shed 1 base and J 4 bases; nucleotides not matched to a gene: 3. The CDR3 DNA reads as TGTGCCAGCAGCTTAGTAGCGGGAGAGGCAGATACGCAGTATTTT. It encodes CASSLVAGEADTQYF. Filled out from reference TRBV7-9 and TRBJ2-3, the complete variable domain reads DTGVSQNPRHKITKRGQNVTFRCDPISEHNRLYWYRQTLGQGPEFLTYFQNEAQLEKSRLLSDRFSAERPKGSFSTLEIQRTEQGDSAMYLCASSLVAGEADTQYFGPGTRLTVL.

V usage is TRBV4-1 and J usage is TRBJ2-7, with 12 bases matching TRBD2. In germline, CDR1 is MGHRA, CDR2 YSYEKL. V lost 3 bases and J lost 3; bases outside the gene matches: 6. The CDR3 sequence is 16 residues long. The CDR3 reads CASSQSTSGSVYEQYF. DNA of the CDR3: TGCGCCAGCAGCCAGTCGACTAGCGGGAGCGTCTACGAGCAGTACTTC.

V and J are TRBV2 and TRBJ2-3; 8 bases fit TRBD2. Germline V gene data show CDR1 as SNHLY and CDR2 as FYNNEI. V shed 2 bases and J 0 bases; nucleotides not matched to a gene: 4. The CDR3 runs 16 residues. In DNA form, the CDR3 reads TGTGCCAGCAGTGAATGGGCGGGGGGTAGCACAGATACGCAGTATTTT. This codes for CASSEWAGGSTDTQYF. Full variable domain (remainder filled in from reference TRBV2 and TRBJ2-3): EPEVTQTPSHQVTQMGQEVILRCVPISNHLYFYWYRQILGQKVEFLVSFYNNEISEKSEIFDDQFSVERPDGSNFTLKIRSTKLEDSAMYFCASSEWAGGSTDTQYFGPGTRLTVL.